The 12 T cell receptor beta chains below were found in one sample sequenced in a study of technical replicates of blood from a few donors. The protocol was immunoSEQ multiplex PCR, while the TCRdb copy is restricted to in-frame clones and leaves out a portion. The data hold roughly 65,000 clones, with 80% to 90% observed a single time. Material: PBMCs. These receptors all stem from a human donor in good health. Some clones in this sample may be carry-over from other donors' samples.

The genes are TRBV7-2 and TRBJ2-1; 9 bases map to TRBD2. Trimming took 0 bases from V and 7 from J; bases not matched to a gene: 10. The CDR3 totals 17 residues. CDR1 and CDR2 from the germline V gene are SGHTA and FQGNSA. The CDR3 region is CASSLALLAGGLNEQFF. CDR3 DNA sequence: TGTGCCAGCAGCTTAGCTCTTCTGGCGGGAGGGCTAAATGAGCAGTTCTTC.

This sequence joins TRBV29-1 and TRBJ2-4; 8 nucleotides match TRBD2. V was clipped by 0 bases and J by 8 bases; unmatched bases: 9. The CDR3 contains 15 residues. Germline V gene data show CDR1 as SQVTM and CDR2 as ANQGSEA. The CDR3 DNA follows: TGCAGCGTTGAAGATGGGGGACTAGGGGATGACATTCAGTACTTC. Amino acid sequence: CSVEDGGLGDDIQYF.

This clone appeared a few times. The J gene is TRBJ1-2, the V gene TRBV29-1; 8 bases are shared with TRBD1. This CDR3 spans 12 amino acids. Trimming cost V 6 bases and J 6 bases; bases outside gene matches: 6. Germline assignment: CDR1 SQVTM and CDR2 ANQGSEA. The CDR3 protein is CSVTGQGNGYTF. The CDR3 DNA follows: TGCAGCGTGACCGGACAGGGTAATGGCTACACCTTC.

The chain carries TRBV7-9 and TRBJ1-3, with 9 bases fitting TRBD1. This CDR3 has 15 residues. Germline values: CDR1 SEHNR, CDR2 FQNEAQ (reference sequence). Germline trimming cut 5 bases from V and 4 bases from J; bases unmatched to any gene: 6. CDR3 region: CASSQDRGGGNTIYF. CDR3 bases: TGTGCCAGCAGCCAGGACAGGGGAGGCGGAAACACCATATATTTT.

V usage is TRBV21-1 and J usage is TRBJ1-2; the table names TRBD1, a call not compared with the DNA. TRBV21-1 is noted as a pseudogene. This CDR3 comprises 14 residues. The CDR3: CASSKGISNYGYTF. The CDR3 region has the DNA TGTGCCAGCAGCAAAGGTATCAGTAACTATGGCTACACCTTC.

The chain employs TRBV2 and TRBJ2-1; 7 bases match TRBD2. Germline V gene lookup returns CDR1 SNHLY and CDR2 FYNNEI. The CDR3 runs 12 residues. The J segment lost 10 bases and the V segment lost 4 bases, leaving 4 bases of the junction unmatched. The CDR3 coding sequence is TGTGCCAGCAGTGGGAGCGGGGTAGAGCAGTTCTTC. Its translation: CASSGSGVEQFF.

CDR3 loop: CASSLTGNEQYF. The CDR3 bases are TGCGCCAGCAGCCTGACAGGGAACGAGCAGTACTTC. V usage is TRBV10-1 and J usage is TRBJ2-7; TRBD1 matches 7 bases. The CDR3 is 12 amino acids. Looked up from germline, CDR1 is WNHNN and CDR2 is SYGVQD (reference sequence). Losses at the gene ends were 6 bases for V and 5 bases for J; bases not matched to a gene: 4.

The chain uses TRBV4-3 and TRBJ1-1, with 7 bases fitting TRBD1. CDR3 length: 16 residues. Germline-derived CDR1 and CDR2 are LGHNA and YSLEER. V gave up 1 base and J gave up 5 bases; unmatched junction bases: 10. CDR3 amino acids: CASSQVLSGTETEAFF. The CDR3 nucleotides are TGCGCCAGCAGCCAAGTTCTGTCTGGGACAGAGACTGAAGCTTTCTTT.

The chain joins TRBV6-4 to TRBJ1-6; no firm D call. The V end was cut by 2 bases, the J end by 7 bases, with 9 bases between. CDR3 size: 14 residues. Germline CDR1 and CDR2: MRHNA and SNTAGT. CDR3 residues: CASSDQRRNSPLHF. For the CDR3, the DNA is TGTGCCAGCAGTGACCAACGCCGGAATTCACCCCTCCACTTT.

This clone was picked up a small number of times. The CDR3 DNA reads TGTGCCAGCAGTAAAGACAGGGGAAGCACAGATACGCAGTATTTT. Translated, it gives CASSKDRGSTDTQYF. The chain joins TRBV2 to TRBJ2-3; 8 bases match TRBD1. Germline assignment: CDR1 SNHLY and CDR2 FYNNEI. V was clipped by 5 bases and J by 0 bases; unmatched bases: 4. The CDR3 is 15 residues long.

The chain has TRBV6-1 and TRBJ1-5; no reliable D call. Germline assignment: CDR1 MNHNS and CDR2 SASEGT. Trimming took off 1 base at V and 0 bases at J, with 7 bases between the two ends. The CDR3 has 15 amino acids. The CDR3 nucleotides are TGTGCCAGCAGTGAAGGGCAGTATAGCAATCAGCCCCAGCATTTT. Amino acid sequence: CASSEGQYSNQPQHF.

The CDR3 here is CASSDPIDRAHTGELFF. The CDR3 DNA reads TGTGCCAGCAGTGACCCGATCGACAGGGCGCACACCGGGGAGCTGTTTTTT. V and J are TRBV6-1 and TRBJ2-2; 7 bases line up with TRBD1. Germline lookup yields CDR1 MNHNS and CDR2 SASEGT. The CDR3 contains 17 residues. Trimming cost V 3 bases and J 3 bases; bases outside gene matches: 10.